This passage covers 5 T cell receptor beta chains from one sample sequenced in a study of OX40 agonist ivuxolimab in advanced cancers. Profiling relied on immunoSEQ multiplex PCR, and the TCRdb table lists in-frame clones only, not all of them. The table lists some 83,000 clones, 65% to 90% of them singletons. Sequences were derived from CD4+ or CD8+ T cells sorted from blood, sampled in a trial of the OX40 agonist ivuxolimab. The receptors derive from an adult with an advanced solid tumor such as melanoma, head and neck, liver or kidney cancer.

V gene TRBV5-1 combines with J gene TRBJ2-5; 7 bases match TRBD1. This CDR3 has 14 amino acids. Germline V gene sequence: CDR1 SGHRS, CDR2 YFSETQ. Trimming at V came to 2 bases and at J to 2 bases, leaving 3 bases not matched to a gene. DNA of the CDR3: TGCGCCAGCAGCTTTATACAGGGGCAAGAGACCCAGTACTTC. It yields the protein CASSFIQGQETQYF.

The V and J genes are TRBV7-3 and TRBJ1-1; D gene uncertain. The length of the CDR3 is 13 residues. The ends were cut back, 1 base at V and 1 base at J, with 4 bases in the middle. Germline CDR1 is SGHTA and CDR2 is FQGTGA. DNA of the CDR3: TGTGCCAGCAGCTTAAACGGGAACACTGAAGCTTTCTTT. Translation: CASSLNGNTEAFF.

A few counts support this clone. V gene TRBV7-3 combines with J gene TRBJ2-2; 10 bases are a match to TRBD2. CDR3 size: 16 residues. Trimming at V came to 1 base and at J to 7 bases, leaving 6 bases not matched to a gene. The germline CDR1 and CDR2 sequences are SGHTA and FQGTGA. DNA of the CDR3: TGTGCCAGCAGCTTAAAGCCTAGCGGGGGTAACGGGGAGCTGTTTTTT. Its protein product is CASSLKPSGGNGELFF.

The chain joins TRBV19 to TRBJ2-1; tentative D call: TRBD1 (6 bases). In germline, CDR1 is LNHDA, CDR2 SQIVND (reference sequence). The length of the CDR3 is 16 residues. The germline V and J ends were trimmed by 3 bases and 2 bases, with 14 bases remaining between them. The CDR3 protein is CASSILGTRAYNEQFF. CDR3 nucleotides: TGTGCCAGTAGTATTCTCGGGACAAGAGCCTACAATGAGCAGTTCTTC.

In nucleotides, the CDR3 is TGTGCCAGCAGTCCGGGTTCGATCTACGAGCAGTACTTC. Its translation is CASSPGSIYEQYF. The V and J genes are TRBV28 and TRBJ2-7; D not resolved. V shed 5 bases and J shed 3 bases, with 11 bases lying between them. CDR3 length equals 13 residues. Germline V gives CDR1 MDHEN, CDR2 SYDVKM.